Following are 22 T cell receptor beta chains from one sample sequenced in a study of OX40 agonist ivuxolimab in advanced cancers. Sequencing was performed with immunoSEQ multiplex PCR; in TCRdb, only in-frame clones are kept and a portion is missing. The repertoire holds 35,000 to 50,000 clones, with 80% to 90% as singletons. The sequenced sample was CD4+ or CD8+ T cells sorted from blood, obtained in a trial of the OX40 agonist ivuxolimab. These receptors all stem from an adult with an advanced solid tumor such as melanoma, head and neck, liver or kidney cancer.

The chain links TRBV5-8 to TRBJ1-5; D not certain. Deletions cut 1 base from V and 3 bases from J, with 11 bases between. The CDR3 sequence is 15 residues long. Per the germline V gene, CDR1 is SGHTS and CDR2 is YDEGEE. CDR3 amino acids: CASSLRALPNQPQHF. As DNA, the CDR3 is TGTGCCAGCAGCTTGCGAGCTCTTCCCAATCAGCCCCAGCATTTT.

The V call is TRBV18, the J call TRBJ1-6; TRBD1 matches at 9 bases. The CDR3 has 16 amino acids. V was pared by 3 bases and J by 7 bases, with 7 bases of the junction left unmatched. The germline CDR1 and CDR2 sequences are KGHSH and LQKENI. The CDR3, as DNA: TGTGCCAGCTCACCGACGGGACAGGGCGGCAATTCACCCCTCCACTTT. Its translation: CASSPTGQGGNSPLHF. The full variable domain, with the rest looked up from reference TRBV18 and TRBJ1-6, is NAGVMQNPRHLVRRRGQEARLRCSPMKGHSHVYWYRQLPEEGLKFMVYLQKENIIDESGMPKERFSAEFPKEGPSILRIQQVVRGDSAAYFCASSPTGQGGNSPLHFGNGTRLTVT.

Only one count was recorded for this clone. The chain carries TRBV28 and TRBJ2-7; possible D gene TRBD2, 6 bases. The CDR3 length is 15 residues. V was clipped by 4 bases and J by 0 bases, with 13 bases between them. Per germline, CDR1 MDHEN and CDR2 SYDVKM. The CDR3 DNA reads TGTGCCAGCAGTTCCCAGCGGGCCGGCTCCTACGAGCAGTACTTC. It yields the protein CASSSQRAGSYEQYF.

Of note for this clone: The germline gene is not matched at one end of the junction; a read error may be the cause. The chain employs TRBV7-8 and TRBJ1-1, with D unclear. Looked up from germline, CDR1 is SGHVS and CDR2 is FQNEAQ. The CDR3 loop spans 14 amino acids. In DNA, the CDR3 is TGTGCCAGCAGCCCAGGAAGGTGGACCACTCAAGCTTTCTTT. Translation gives CASSPGRWTTQAFF.

This chain uses TRBV4-1 with TRBJ2-1; TRBD2 might be the D (6 bases). Germline V gives CDR1 MGHRA, CDR2 YSYEKL. Between the trimmed V and J ends, which lost 8 bases and 6 bases, there was a span of 17 bases. The length of the CDR3 is 14 residues. Here the CDR3 reads CASGGPAQVNEQFF. The CDR3 DNA sequence: TGCGCCAGCGGAGGGCCGGCTCAAGTCAATGAGCAGTTCTTC.

V is TRBV28 and J is TRBJ2-7; TRBD1 aligns across 7 bases. Trimming removed 4 bases from V and 2 bases from J; junction bases left unmatched: 8. The CDR3 runs to 15 residues. CDR1 is MDHEN and CDR2 is SYDVKM in the germline V gene. CDR3 bases: TGTGCCAGCAGTTACGCGACAGGGACAGCCTACGAGCAGTACTTC. It translates to CASSYATGTAYEQYF.

V usage is TRBV30 and J usage is TRBJ1-5, with unresolved D. This CDR3 has 13 residues. From germline, CDR1 is GTSNPN and CDR2 SVGIG (reference sequence). V lost 3 bases and J lost 5, with 11 bases in between. CDR3 nucleotide sequence: TGTGCCTGGAGCACGGGTCGCGATCAGCCCCAGCATTTT. Protein: CAWSTGRDQPQHF.

This chain connects TRBV10-2 to TRBJ2-4; 7 bases fit TRBD2. Looked up from germline, CDR1 is WSHSY and CDR2 is SAAADI. The CDR3 runs 13 residues. Trimming at V came to 3 bases and at J to 10 bases, leaving 6 bases not matched to a gene. The CDR3 nucleotides read TGCGCCAGCAGTGACGTGGGGCGGGGGATTCAGTACTTC. Translating gives CASSDVGRGIQYF.

This chain uses TRBV6-9 with TRBJ1-1; D is unresolved. The CDR3 contains 14 residues. The V end was cut by 5 bases, the J end by 0 bases, with 10 bases between. CDR1 and CDR2 (germline): MNHGY, SVAAGI. CDR3 in amino acids: CASSRTSLNTEAFF. The DNA for the CDR3 is TGTGCCAGCAGTCGGACTTCCCTGAACACTGAAGCTTTCTTT.

The genes are TRBV14 and TRBJ2-3, with D possibly TRBD1 on 5 matching bases. Germline V gene sequence: CDR1 SGHDN, CDR2 FVKESK. Trimming removed 6 bases from V and 1 base from J, with 14 bases in between. This CDR3 has 15 residues. The CDR3 DNA reads as TGTGCCAGCAGTCGAAGACAGTACCGCACAGATACGCAGTATTTT. Translation gives CASSRRQYRTDTQYF.

This chain uses TRBV19 with TRBJ1-4, with 11 bases matching TRBD1. The CDR3 covers 16 residues. The V gene's germline CDR1 is LNHDA and CDR2 SQIVND (reference sequence). The V gene end was trimmed by 4 bases and the J gene end by 7 bases; junction bases not matched to a gene: 8. The CDR3 region is CASSTGQGAVGEKLFF. The DNA for the CDR3 is TGTGCCAGTAGTACCGGACAGGGGGCAGTTGGTGAAAAACTGTTTTTT.

The rearrangement uses TRBV19 and TRBJ1-2; tentative D call: TRBD1 (6 bases). The V and J ends lost 0 bases and 8 bases respectively, with 13 bases between them. Germline CDR1 reads LNHDA; CDR2 reads SQIVND (reference sequence). The length of the CDR3 is 14 residues. The CDR3: CASSIDQQGYGYTF. Here the CDR3 DNA reads TGTGCCAGTAGTATAGATCAACAGGGTTACGGCTACACCTTC.

The V call is TRBV30, the J call TRBJ1-2; 10 bases fit TRBD1. Germline CDR1 and CDR2: GTSNPN and SVGIG (reference sequence). The V segment lost 3 bases and the J segment 6 bases; nucleotides outside the gene matches: 4. The CDR3 extends over 13 amino acids. CDR3 bases: TGTGCCTGGAGCGGGACAGGGGCGGATGGCTACACCTTC. As protein: CAWSGTGADGYTF.

The chain links TRBV4-1 to TRBJ2-3; D not resolved. Germline V gives CDR1 MGHRA, CDR2 YSYEKL. Deletions cut 0 bases from V and 5 bases from J, with 6 bases between. CDR3 length: 13 amino acids. The CDR3 bases are TGCGCCAGCAGCCAAGACCCCAGAGATACGCAGTATTTT. Amino acid sequence: CASSQDPRDTQYF.

The rearrangement uses TRBV19 and TRBJ2-1, with TRBD2 as a possible D gene (6 bases). CDR1 and CDR2 from the germline V gene are LNHDA and SQIVND (reference sequence). CDR3 length: 13 amino acids. Deletions cut 3 bases from V and 10 bases from J, with 13 bases between. The CDR3 loop reads CASSIQAGSEQFF. CDR3 nucleotides: TGTGCCAGTAGTATCCAGGCGGGGTCAGAGCAGTTCTTC.

This rearrangement joins TRBV5-6 to TRBJ2-3; D is perhaps TRBD2 (5 bases). The CDR3 is 16 amino acids. Trimming took 0 bases from V and 5 from J, leaving 16 bases between them. Germline V CDR1 and CDR2: SGHDT, YYEEEE. The DNA of the CDR3 is TGTGCCAGCAGCTTGGGGACTGGGTATAAGGGAGATACGCAGTATTTT. Its translation: CASSLGTGYKGDTQYF.

The chain combines TRBV18 with TRBJ2-5; D is perhaps TRBD1 or TRBD2 (5 bases each). CDR1 KGHSH and CDR2 LQKENI come from the germline V gene. Trimming removed 2 bases from V and 2 bases from J, with 12 bases in between. The length of the CDR3 is 15 residues. The CDR3 loop reads CASSPGRGAQETQYF. For the CDR3, the DNA is TGTGCCAGCTCACCAGGGAGAGGGGCACAAGAGACCCAGTACTTC.

V usage is TRBV19 and J usage is TRBJ1-5; tentative D call: TRBD1 (5 bases). Germline V gives CDR1 LNHDA, CDR2 SQIVND (reference sequence). The CDR3 covers 17 residues. V lost 3 bases and J 0 bases, leaving 15 bases between the germline ends. CDR3 DNA: TGTGCCAGTAGTATTTTTGGACACGGTTCTAGCAATCAGCCCCAGCATTTT. Translation gives CASSIFGHGSSNQPQHF.

The chain joins TRBV11-2 to TRBJ1-1; D might be TRBD1 (6 bases). V was cut by 6 bases and J by 0 bases, with 14 bases left in between. The germline gives CDR1 SGHAT, CDR2 FQNNGV. The length of the CDR3 is 15 residues. The CDR3 region is CASRARGALNTEAFF. The CDR3 DNA reads TGTGCCAGCAGGGCCCGGGGGGCATTGAACACTGAAGCTTTCTTT.

This chain uses TRBV18 with TRBJ2-3, with D tentatively TRBD1 (6 bases). The germline V gene has CDR1 KGHSH and CDR2 LQKENI. This CDR3 comprises 15 residues. Trimming took 2 bases from V and 0 from J, leaving 9 bases between them. CDR3 sequence reads: CASSPWDTSTDTQYF. CDR3 sequence (DNA): TGTGCCAGCTCACCATGGGACACCAGCACAGATACGCAGTATTTT.

The chain has TRBV7-9 and TRBJ1-1; D perhaps matches TRBD1 (5 bases). CDR3 length equals 13 residues. Germline lookup yields CDR1 SEHNR and CDR2 FQNEAQ (reference sequence). V was pared by 5 bases and J by 4 bases, with 11 bases between. The DNA for the CDR3 is TGTGCCAGCAGCGCCCAGGGATCCACTGAAGCTTTCTTT. Residues: CASSAQGSTEAFF.

This chain links TRBV14 with TRBJ2-1; tentative D call: TRBD1 (6 bases). Germline CDR1 SGHDN, CDR2 FVKESK. V gave up 4 bases and J gave up 5 bases, with 9 bases separating them. The CDR3 covers 13 residues. CDR3 in DNA: TGTGCCAGCAGCCGTTGGGACAACAATGAGCAGTTCTTC. As protein: CASSRWDNNEQFF.